What follows are 31 T cell receptor beta chains derived from one specimen sequenced in a study of cytomegalovirus exposure and HLA in healthy donors (dated by TCRdb to about 2017). Libraries were made using the immunoSEQ multiplex PCR assay. For the multiplex PCR, a mixture combining 60 forward primers for TCR Vbeta segments and 13 reverse primers for TCR Jbeta segments was used. The immuneACCESS repertoire file appears here via TCRdb, limited to in-frame rearrangements. These files lack a portion of the clones; in checked studies, under half of the deficit traces to unresolved V genes, and the cause of the others is not known. This sample lists 90,000 to 130,000 clones; approximately 82% were detected once. The top ten constitute around an eighth of the sample. Specimen: PBMCs. The receptor set was obtained from a man under 40 in good health and CMV-seropositive.

This clone was observed a single time. The chain couples TRBV7-2 to TRBJ1-5; D may be TRBD1 (5 bases). The CDR3 runs 14 residues. Germline V CDR1 and CDR2: SGHTA, FQGNSA. V dropped 0 bases and J dropped 6 bases, with 9 bases sitting between them. The CDR3 loop is CASSLAGPGQPQHF. In nucleotides, the CDR3 is TGTGCCAGCAGCTTAGCGGGGCCAGGTCAGCCCCAGCATTTT. The full variable domain, with the rest looked up from reference TRBV7-2 and TRBJ1-5, is GAGVSQSPSNKVTEKGKDVELRCDPISGHTALYWYRQSLGQGLEFLIYFQGNSAPDKSGLPSDRFSAERTGGSVSTLTIQRTQQEDSAVYLCASSLAGPGQPQHFGDGTRLSIL.

The J gene is TRBJ1-2, the V gene TRBV7-8; D possibly corresponds to TRBD1 (5 bases). The CDR3 covers 14 residues. Germline lookup yields CDR1 SGHVS and CDR2 FQNEAQ. Trimming shortened V by 6 bases and J by 0 bases, and 11 bases separated the two germline ends. Here the CDR3 reads CASSPKGANYGYTF. In DNA form, the CDR3 reads TGTGCCAGCAGTCCCAAAGGGGCTAACTATGGCTACACCTTC.

J is TRBJ2-1 and V is TRBV11-2, with 12 bases that match TRBD2. V lost 1 base, J lost 13 bases, and 5 bases stayed unmatched. Per germline, CDR1 SGHAT and CDR2 FQNNGV. This CDR3 has 14 amino acids. The CDR3 DNA reads TGTGCCAGCAGCTTAGGCGGACTAGCGGGGCGACAGTTCTTC. This encodes CASSLGGLAGRQFF. Drawing the rest from reference TRBV11-2 and TRBJ2-1, the complete variable domain is EAGVAQSPRYKIIEKRQSVAFWCNPISGHATLYWYQQILGQGPKLLIQFQNNGVVDDSQLPKDRFSAERLKGVDSTLKIQPAKLEDSAVYLCASSLGGLAGRQFFGPGTRLTVL.

This clone came up once. The chain uses TRBV2 and TRBJ1-2, with TRBD1 as a possible D gene (6 bases). Trimming left V 6 bases short and J 2 bases short, with 16 bases between. Germline lookup yields CDR1 SNHLY and CDR2 FYNNEI. This CDR3 is 15 amino acids long. CDR3 nucleotides: TGTGCCAGCAGCGCTACAGGGTCCCTCAACTATGGCTACACCTTC. It specifies CASSATGSLNYGYTF.

J is TRBJ2-1 and V is TRBV25-1, with TRBD1 matching over 11 bases. V dropped 4 bases and J dropped 2; count of bases not matched to a gene: 1. The germline V gene has CDR1 MGHDK and CDR2 SYGVNS. The CDR3 extends over 15 amino acids. CDR3 loop: CASSGTGGAYNEQFF. The CDR3 nucleotides read TGTGCCAGCAGTGGGACAGGGGGCGCCTACAATGAGCAGTTCTTC.

The gene calls are TRBV5-8 and TRBJ2-3; TRBD1 matches 7 bases. The germline V gene has CDR1 SGHTS and CDR2 YDEGEE. V shed 4 bases and J 0 bases; nucleotides not matched to a gene: 5. The CDR3 runs to 15 residues. The DNA of the CDR3 is TGTGCCAGCAGCCCGACAGGGTTTAGCACAGATACGCAGTATTTT. This gives the protein CASSPTGFSTDTQYF. The whole variable domain, remainder taken from reference TRBV5-8 and TRBJ2-3, is EAGVTQSPTHLIKTRGQQATLRCSPISGHTSVYWYQQALGLGLQFLLWYDEGEERNRGNFPPRFSGRQFPNYSSELNVNALELEDSALYLCASSPTGFSTDTQYFGPGTRLTVL.

This sequence joins TRBV7-9 and TRBJ1-6, with TRBD1 matching 8 bases. This CDR3 has 15 residues. V trimming: 5 bases; J trimming: 8 bases; junction bases outside the gene matches: 8. The germline gives CDR1 SEHNR, CDR2 FQNEAQ (reference sequence). CDR3: CASSRGQGSYSPLHF. The CDR3 coding sequence is TGTGCCAGCAGCCGCGGACAGGGCTCTTATTCACCCCTCCACTTT.

The rearrangement uses TRBV20-1 and TRBJ1-1; D is perhaps TRBD1 (5 bases). V was pared by 3 bases and J by 8 bases, with 10 bases between. Germline values: CDR1 DFQATT, CDR2 SNEGSKA (reference sequence). This CDR3 has 11 residues. CDR3 amino acids: CSARGPGEAFF. The CDR3 DNA is TGCAGTGCTAGGGGCCCAGGGGAAGCTTTCTTT.

This sequence joins TRBV6-6 and TRBJ2-7; 10 nucleotides match TRBD1. The junction had 6 bases not matched to a gene; V was cut back by 5 bases and J by 5 bases. CDR1 and CDR2 (germline): MNHNY, SVGAGI (reference sequence). The CDR3 runs 14 residues. The CDR3 reads CASSSRDRGHEQYF. DNA for the CDR3: TGTGCCAGCAGTAGCCGGGACAGGGGACACGAGCAGTACTTC.

This clone was detected only a few times. The rearrangement joins TRBV15 to TRBJ1-4; D gene uncertain. Trimming removed 3 bases at V and 16 bases at J, with 15 bases between. Germline V gene data show CDR1 as LNHNV and CDR2 as YYDKDF (reference sequence). CDR3 length: 12 residues. CDR3 protein: CATSSPRHGWFF. The CDR3 DNA reads TGTGCCACCAGCAGCCCGAGACACGGATGGTTTTTT.

The chain uses TRBV28 and TRBJ1-5; D is possibly TRBD1 (6 bases). The CDR3 has 16 residues. V gave up 5 bases and J gave up 9 bases, with 23 bases separating them. The germline V gene encodes CDR1 MDHEN and CDR2 SYDVKM. CDR3 sequence: CASSRGQTQVFAPQHF. CDR3 coding DNA: TGTGCCAGCAGTCGTGGACAGACTCAAGTATTCGCGCCCCAGCATTTT.

A single count supports this clone. This rearrangement joins TRBV2 to TRBJ1-6; 11 bases line up with TRBD1. V dropped 10 bases and J dropped 8; count of bases not matched to a gene: 10. The V gene's germline CDR1 is SNHLY and CDR2 FYNNEI. The CDR3 covers 15 residues. CDR3 DNA: TGTGCCATGCACGGACAGGGGGCGTCCGATTCACCCCTCCACTTT. Protein sequence: CAMHGQGASDSPLHF.

This clone has a single count. This chain links TRBV18 with TRBJ1-2; 12 bases line up with TRBD1. The V and J ends lost 3 bases and 1 base, in that order; junction bases with no gene match: 9. CDR1 KGHSH and CDR2 LQKENI come from the germline V gene. CDR3 length equals 18 residues. CDR3 in DNA: TGTGCCAGCTCACCGACCGGGACAGGGGGCGCGGATAACTATGGCTACACCTTC. It specifies CASSPTGTGGADNYGYTF.

This clone was seen only a few times. CDR3 in amino acids: CASSGGTLEEAFF. The CDR3 DNA follows: TGTGCCAGCAGCGGAGGGACACTAGAGGAAGCTTTCTTT. The chain joins TRBV9 to TRBJ1-1; D possibly corresponds to TRBD1 (6 bases). The CDR3 length is 13 residues. The V end lost 3 bases, the J end lost 8 bases, and 14 bases lay between the germline ends. The germline CDR1 and CDR2 sequences are SGDLS and YYNGEE.

V and J are TRBV5-4 and TRBJ2-2, with TRBD2 identical over 7 bases. Germline loops: CDR1 SGHNT, CDR2 YYREEE (reference sequence). The CDR3 is 15 residues long. V was pared by 0 bases and J by 7 bases, with 6 bases of the junction left unmatched. The CDR3 is CASSLDQGGHGELFF. The CDR3 region has the DNA TGTGCCAGCAGCTTGGACCAGGGAGGGCACGGGGAGCTGTTTTTT.

The chain combines TRBV28 with TRBJ1-6, with unresolved D. The CDR3 spans 12 residues. V dropped 7 bases and J dropped 7 bases, with 8 bases sitting between them. Germline CDR1 is MDHEN and CDR2 is SYDVKM. The CDR3: CASIGGNSPLHF. CDR3 DNA sequence: TGTGCCAGCATTGGAGGGAATTCACCCCTCCACTTT.

The chain links TRBV7-2 to TRBJ1-6; the D gene is possibly TRBD1 (5 bases). CDR3 length: 17 residues. V was clipped by 0 bases and J by 10 bases, with 19 bases between them. Germline assignment: CDR1 SGHTA and CDR2 FQGNSA. CDR3 in amino acids: CASSLAREQGWGSPLHF. The CDR3 DNA reads TGTGCCAGCAGCTTAGCGCGGGAGCAGGGTTGGGGATCACCCCTCCACTTT.

The chain carries TRBV7-2 and TRBJ1-1; D is unresolved. V was shortened by 5 bases and J by 4 bases, with 17 bases between the two germline ends. In germline, CDR1 is SGHTA, CDR2 FQGNSA. The CDR3 is made up of 15 amino acids. The CDR3 bases are TGTGCCAGCAGCCCCCATAGTGGTTCGAGCACTGAAGCTTTCTTT. This gives the protein CASSPHSGSSTEAFF.

Notes on this clone: Other nucleotide sequences in the sample specify the same CDR3. The V and J genes are TRBV28 and TRBJ1-5; 8 nucleotides line up with TRBD1. CDR1 and CDR2 from the germline V gene are MDHEN and SYDVKM. V trimming: 7 bases; J trimming: 6 bases; junction bases outside the gene matches: 17. This CDR3 spans 17 amino acids. The DNA for the CDR3 is TGTGCCAGCAAAACTTCCACGCAGGGGGCGTTAGGTCAGCCCCAGCATTTT. It codes for CASKTSTQGALGQPQHF.

V is TRBV11-2 and J is TRBJ1-2, with D possibly matching TRBD1 (6 bases). The CDR3 has 13 amino acids. Germline assignment: CDR1 SGHAT and CDR2 FQNNGV. V was clipped by 0 bases and J by 4 bases, with 6 bases between them. The CDR3, as DNA: TGTGCCAGCAGCTTAGAGACAGGCTATGGCTACACCTTC. Amino acids: CASSLETGYGYTF.

This clone occurred once. V is TRBV5-5 and J is TRBJ2-7; maybe TRBD2 (5 bases). Per the germline V gene, CDR1 is SGHKS and CDR2 is YYEKEE (reference sequence). The CDR3 contains 14 residues. V was trimmed by 0 bases and J by 4 bases, leaving 11 bases between them. CDR3 in amino acids: CASSLDSGWYEQYF. In nucleotides, the CDR3 is TGTGCCAGCAGCTTGGACAGCGGTTGGTACGAGCAGTACTTC.

The rearrangement joins TRBV5-1 to TRBJ1-2; TRBD1 is a possible D gene (5 bases). With 2 bases removed from V and 2 bases from J, the gap between germline ends came to 25 bases. The CDR3 is 19 residues long. CDR1 SGHRS and CDR2 YFSETQ come from the germline V gene. The chain's CDR3 is CASSLEPRDYGRRNYGYTF. CDR3 coding DNA: TGCGCCAGCAGCTTAGAACCCCGGGACTATGGGAGGAGGAACTATGGCTACACCTTC.

The chain uses TRBV7-2 and TRBJ2-1, with 10 positions matching TRBD2. The CDR3 covers 16 residues. Per germline, CDR1 SGHTA and CDR2 FQGNSA. J gave up 0 bases and V 3 bases, and 2 bases lay outside the gene matches. The DNA of the CDR3 is TGTGCCAGCAGCTTTAGCGGGGGGAGCTCCTACAATGAGCAGTTCTTC. Protein: CASSFSGGSSYNEQFF.

The chain uses TRBV28 and TRBJ2-7, with TRBD1 matching 8 bases. This CDR3 is built from 13 residues. V lost 3 bases, J lost 7 bases, and 5 bases stayed unmatched. Germline-derived CDR1 and CDR2 are MDHEN and SYDVKM. CDR3 amino acids: CASSFRGPREQYF. The CDR3 DNA reads as TGTGCCAGCAGTTTCAGGGGGCCGAGGGAGCAGTACTTC.

The chain combines TRBV9 with TRBJ2-3; TRBD1 matches 9 bases. Germline V gene sequence: CDR1 SGDLS, CDR2 YYNGEE. Trimming at V came to 2 bases and at J to 6 bases, leaving 7 bases not matched to a gene. The length of the CDR3 is 15 residues. CDR3 bases: TGTGCCAGCAGCGTTGGGACAGGGATTTCGGATACGCAGTATTTT. Translating it yields CASSVGTGISDTQYF.

The chain has TRBV5-1 and TRBJ1-1; 7 nucleotides line up with TRBD1. Germline CDR1 and CDR2: SGHRS and YFSETQ. The CDR3 runs to 14 residues. The J segment lost 1 base and the V segment lost 4 bases, leaving 4 bases of the junction unmatched. Here the CDR3 DNA reads TGCGCCAGCAGCCTCAGGGGGACGAACACTGAAGCTTTCTTT. Protein sequence: CASSLRGTNTEAFF.

CDR3 protein: CASSVGSGAVANTGELFF. Written as DNA, the CDR3 is TGTGCCAGCAGCGTAGGTAGCGGGGCGGTCGCGAACACCGGGGAGCTGTTTTTT. This sequence joins TRBV9 and TRBJ2-2, with 8 nucleotides matching TRBD2. The V and J ends lost 0 bases and 0 bases, in that order; junction bases with no gene match: 7. From germline, CDR1 is SGDLS and CDR2 YYNGEE. This CDR3 contains 18 residues.

Only a few counts were recorded for this clone. J is TRBJ2-3 and V is TRBV4-3; 16 nucleotides match TRBD2. Germline CDR1 reads LGHNA; CDR2 reads YSLEER. The CDR3 runs 18 residues. Unmatched junction bases numbered 8, after V lost 4 bases and J lost 4 bases. The CDR3 loop reads CASSPGTSGGEWADTQYF. The CDR3 bases are TGCGCCAGCAGCCCGGGGACTAGCGGGGGGGAATGGGCAGATACGCAGTATTTT.

Turning to this clone: An end of the junction does not agree with germline; a read error may underlie this. This chain connects TRBV2 to TRBJ2-5, with D possibly matching TRBD2 (6 bases). The CDR3 consists of 12 residues. Germline V gene sequence: CDR1 SNHLY, CDR2 FYNNEI. The CDR3 region is CARGGAREPQYF. Written as DNA, the CDR3 is TGTGCCAGGGGCGGGGCCCGAGAGCCCCAGTACTTC.

The rearrangement links TRBV29-1 to TRBJ2-5; possible D gene TRBD1, 5 bases. This CDR3 has 12 amino acids. With 3 bases removed from V and 5 bases from J, the gap between germline ends came to 10 bases. The germline gives CDR1 SQVTM, CDR2 ANQGSEA. CDR3 in amino acids: CSVDQGVETQYF. The CDR3 bases are TGCAGCGTTGATCAAGGGGTGGAGACCCAGTACTTC.

CDR3 nucleotides: TGTGCCAGCAGGCGCCTAGCGGGGGGACCAGATACGCAGTATTTT. It yields the protein CASRRLAGGPDTQYF. This chain links TRBV2 with TRBJ2-3; 11 bases are shared with TRBD2. Trimming at V came to 6 bases and at J to 4 bases, leaving 6 bases not matched to a gene. CDR3 length equals 15 residues. The V gene's germline CDR1 is SNHLY and CDR2 FYNNEI.